This T cell receptor beta chain came from a study of T cells in Graves' hyperthyroidism and ophthalmopathy. Researchers took RNA transcripts and amplified the TCR beta CDR3 regions from them. The HTBI primer set served for first-round RT-PCR of the TCR CDR3. TCRdb reprocessed the multiplex PCR reads with MiXCR, giving one entry per CDR3 protein. The sample lists 450,000 to 500,000 distinct CDR3 sequences; approximately 22% were seen once. Sequenced: blood. The TCR comes from a woman aged 70-85 years with Graves' ophthalmopathy.

The CDR3 protein is CSARVGSGSYNEQFF. As DNA, the CDR3 is TGCAGTGCTAGAGTCGGTAGCGGGTCCTACAATGAGCAGTTCTTC. The chain uses TRBV20-1 and TRBJ2-1; TRBD2 matches at 7 bases. Germline CDR1 and CDR2: DFQATT and SNEGSKA (reference sequence). The length of the CDR3 is 15 residues. V dropped 1 base and J dropped 1; count of bases not matched to a gene: 4.